Listed here is a single TCR beta chain. Its antigen is as yet unknown. Germline V gene sequence: CDR1 SGHVS, CDR2 FQNEAQ. The CDR3 sequence is 16 residues long. Losses at the gene ends were 5 bases for V and 2 bases for J; bases not matched to a gene: 10. The naive CD8 subset, CD45RO-negative cells positively selected for CCR7, excluded terminally differentiated effector memory CD45RA+ cells. This specimen comes from a study of shared clonotypes between healthy human individuals. Study findings and constraints: Sampling covered blood only; tissue repertoires likely differ. The naive CD4 repertoires of several donors were compared, and approximately 5.3% of clonotypes were shared.

It was at deep level that the assay was run. Repertoires were generated with immunoSEQ multiplex PCR, while TCRdb's copy carries only in-frame clones and drops some. This table has around 2.1 million clones, roughly 91% appearing once. Sequenced input: naive CD8+ T cells from PBMCs. The TCR comes from a man aged 18 to 30 in good health. Some clones in this sample may be carry-over from other donors' samples. This sequence joins TRBV7-8 and TRBJ2-7; 9 bases agree with TRBD1. The CDR3 DNA follows: TGTGCCAGCAGCCCCTTAGTAGGGACAGGGACCTACGAGCAGTACTTC. Translated, it gives CASSPLVGTGTYEQYF.